This paragraph covers one T cell receptor (beta chain) sequence. CDR1 SGDLS and CDR2 YYNGEE come from the germline V gene. V shed 4 bases and J shed 10 bases, with 18 bases lying between them. The CDR3 sequence is 14 residues long. These data are taken from a study of blood T cell repertoires in COVID-19. As for the study in general: The samples span acute and convalescent COVID-19 from the United States, Italy and Spain. Sample material is recorded as cDNA or gDNA derived from T cells, B-cell-depleted T cells, or PBMCs.

The participants were between roughly 18 and 89 years old and came from roughly 24 US areas. A COVID-19 case was met by exposed participants within 2 weeks before study entry. Here immunoSEQ multiplex PCR was the method, and the copy in TCRdb shows in-frame clones only, minus some. The sample has 250,000 or so clones, 88% seen once. Source material: PBMCs or T cells enriched from blood (not recorded which). The chain has TRBV9 and TRBJ2-1, with D possibly TRBD1 on 5 matching bases. The receptor was derived from a woman in her 40s who had been exposed to COVID-19. In nucleotides, the CDR3 is TGTGCCAGCAGCTTCACGGCCAAGGCAGGGGAGCAGTTCTTC. Amino acid sequence: CASSFTAKAGEQFF.